The table lists the clone carrying this T cell receptor (beta chain) with a few counts. As yet, its antigen is unknown. The sample is drawn from a study of CD8+ T cells in alopecia areata. Study as a whole: Those patients who were treated received oral tofacitinib, which was given at 5 to 10 mg twice daily for moderate-to-severe alopecia areata. Overall study findings and caveats: Affected scalp, especially in alopecia totalis/universalis, had a higher clonality than normal scalp did. Numerous clones, expanded in lesions, remained in scalp and blood during tofacitinib.

RNA was extracted and reverse transcribed into cDNA as the sequencing template. The repertoire was sequenced with immunoSEQ multiplex PCR; TCRdb's copy has only in-frame clones and lacks some. Among over 200,000 clones, around three fifths were seen once, and the ten largest hold roughly 4.2%. Specified treatment: oral pan-JAK inhibitor, 5-10 mg twice daily. The CDR3 has 14 amino acids. The germline V gene encodes CDR1 SGHRS and CDR2 YFSETQ. V was trimmed by 3 bases and J by 0 bases, leaving 9 bases between them. The sequenced sample was CD4+ T cells sorted from blood, obtained at week 4, from a patient treated with tofacitinib. The clonotype comes from a human donor with alopecia areata. This rearrangement joins TRBV5-1 to TRBJ1-2; the D gene is possibly TRBD1 (6 bases). CDR3 residues: CASSWGQANYGYTF. The CDR3 DNA sequence: TGCGCCAGCAGCTGGGGACAAGCTAACTATGGCTACACCTTC.